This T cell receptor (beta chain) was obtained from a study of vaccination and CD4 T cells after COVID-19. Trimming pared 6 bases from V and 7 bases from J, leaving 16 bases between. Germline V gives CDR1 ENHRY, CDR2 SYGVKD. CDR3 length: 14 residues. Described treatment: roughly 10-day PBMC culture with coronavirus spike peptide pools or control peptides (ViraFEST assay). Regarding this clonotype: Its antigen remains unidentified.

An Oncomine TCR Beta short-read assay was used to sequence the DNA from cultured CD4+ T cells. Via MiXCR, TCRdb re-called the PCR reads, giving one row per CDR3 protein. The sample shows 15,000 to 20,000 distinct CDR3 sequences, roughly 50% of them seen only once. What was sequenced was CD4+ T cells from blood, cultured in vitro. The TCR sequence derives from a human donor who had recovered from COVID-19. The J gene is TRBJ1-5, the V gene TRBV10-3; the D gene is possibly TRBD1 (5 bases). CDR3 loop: CAIRSSGSGQPQHF. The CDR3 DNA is TGTGCCATCAGGTCGTCAGGGTCGGGACAGCCCCAGCATTTT.